The 22 T cell receptor beta chains in this list originate from one sample, sequenced in a study of neoadjuvant anti-PD-1 for oral cavity cancer (TCRdb year 2021). Libraries were made using the immunoSEQ multiplex PCR assay. TCRdb stores this immuneACCESS table with in-frame sequences only. Part of the clones is absent; in the studies checked, under half of the shortfall reflects unresolved V genes, and no reason is known for the rest. This sample has around 24,000 clones in its table, and 26% of those were observed once. Jointly, the top ten make up more than 15% of the sample. Explained via the paper, the time point label denotes: after neoadjuvant nivolumab, at surgical resection. Specimen: tumor tissue, collected after nivolumab (anti-PD-1) treatment. The receptors originated from a person aged 40 to 85 with oral cavity squamous cell carcinoma.

The chain carries TRBV28 and TRBJ2-7; 9 bases match TRBD2. Germline trimming cut 5 bases from V and 2 bases from J; bases unmatched to any gene: 4. The CDR3 totals 14 residues. In germline, CDR1 is MDHEN, CDR2 SYDVKM. This CDR3 reads CASSGLAMAYEQYF. CDR3 bases: TGTGCCAGCAGTGGACTAGCGATGGCCTACGAGCAGTACTTC.

This clone was detected a few times. The chain recombines TRBV7-3 with TRBJ2-3; a possible D gene is TRBD2 (5 bases). Trimming removed 5 bases from V and 0 bases from J, with 9 bases in between. This CDR3 spans 14 amino acids. Looked up from germline, CDR1 is SGHTA and CDR2 is FQGTGA. Here the CDR3 DNA reads TGTGCCAGCAGCCCTGGACTGAGCACAGATACGCAGTATTTT. Translation: CASSPGLSTDTQYF.

This clone was seen only a few times. This chain connects TRBV4-1 to TRBJ1-4; no clear D. Germline V gene data show CDR1 as MGHRA and CDR2 as YSYEKL. This CDR3 region has 13 residues. Trimming shortened V by 3 bases and J by 8 bases, and 10 bases separated the two germline ends. The CDR3 nucleotides are TGCGCCAGCAGCCAGGGAATTCAAGAAAAACTGTTTTTT. Its translation: CASSQGIQEKLFF.

This clone was seen more than once but under ten times. This chain uses TRBV5-1 with TRBJ1-3; the D gene is possibly TRBD1 (5 bases). This CDR3 spans 14 amino acids. Germline assignment: CDR1 SGHRS and CDR2 YFSETQ. Trimming shortened V by 2 bases and J by 2 bases, and 8 bases separated the two germline ends. CDR3 in DNA: TGCGCCAGCAGCTTAGGACAACCTGGAAACACCATATATTTT. Translating gives CASSLGQPGNTIYF. The complete variable domain, with remaining parts taken from reference TRBV5-1 and TRBJ1-3, reads KAGVTQTPRYLIKTRGQQVTLSCSPISGHRSVSWYQQTPGQGLQFLFEYFSETQRNKGNFPGRFSGRQFSNSRSEMNVSTLELGDSALYLCASSLGQPGNTIYFGEGSWLTVV.

This clone was seen repeatedly, ten times or more. The J gene is TRBJ1-2, the V gene TRBV27; D is undetermined. The CDR3 covers 14 residues. CDR1 and CDR2 (germline): MNHEY, SMNVEV (reference sequence). The V end lost 5 bases, the J end lost 8 bases, and 18 bases lay between the germline ends. The DNA of the CDR3 is TGTGCCAGCAGTCCCTCGTCCGGGGTTGAGGGCTACACCTTC. This gives the protein CASSPSSGVEGYTF.

The sample holds a few counts of this clone. The V call is TRBV5-1, the J call TRBJ1-1; D unresolved. Trimming removed 4 bases at V and 8 bases at J, with 18 bases between. The germline V gene has CDR1 SGHRS and CDR2 YFSETQ. This CDR3 comprises 14 residues. CDR3: CASSQSASGLEAFF. CDR3 nucleotides: TGCGCCAGCAGCCAATCCGCCTCGGGCCTCGAAGCTTTCTTT.

This clone showed up just once. The chain is built from TRBV5-1 and TRBJ2-7, with TRBD1 matching 10 bases. The germline V gene has CDR1 SGHRS and CDR2 YFSETQ. This CDR3 spans 15 amino acids. The ends lost 4 bases at V and 2 bases at J; junction bases unmatched: 6. The chain's CDR3 is CASSPGGTGAYEQYF. Here the CDR3 DNA reads TGCGCCAGCAGCCCGGGGGGGACAGGGGCCTACGAGCAGTACTTC. Looking up the rest from reference TRBV5-1 and TRBJ2-7 gives the full variable domain: KAGVTQTPRYLIKTRGQQVTLSCSPISGHRSVSWYQQTPGQGLQFLFEYFSETQRNKGNFPGRFSGRQFSNSRSEMNVSTLELGDSALYLCASSPGGTGAYEQYFGPGTRLTVT.

The rearrangement uses TRBV4-1 and TRBJ2-2, with 10 bases lining up with TRBD2. The trim removed 5 bases at V and 1 base at J, leaving 7 bases unmatched. CDR1 MGHRA and CDR2 YSYEKL come from the germline V gene. The CDR3 runs 17 residues. CDR3 amino acids: CASSGFSGGQNTGELFF. Here the CDR3 DNA reads TGCGCCAGCAGCGGATTTAGCGGGGGGCAGAACACCGGGGAGCTGTTTTTT.

This chain connects TRBV14 to TRBJ1-2; D is undetermined. The CDR3 runs to 14 residues. Looked up from germline, CDR1 is SGHDN and CDR2 is FVKESK. The V end was cut by 6 bases, the J end by 1 base, with 12 bases between. CDR3 loop: CASSPGWVNYGYTF. The CDR3 coding sequence is TGTGCCAGCAGTCCCGGCTGGGTTAACTATGGCTACACCTTC.

In this sample, this clone turned up many times. The J gene is TRBJ1-5, the V gene TRBV2; D perhaps matches TRBD1 (5 bases). The V and J ends lost 6 bases and 2 bases respectively, with 14 bases between them. Germline V gives CDR1 SNHLY, CDR2 FYNNEI. This CDR3 has 15 amino acids. As DNA, the CDR3 is TGTGCCAGCAGGTCTCAGGGCGCGGGCAATCAGCCCCAGCATTTT. Translated, it gives CASRSQGAGNQPQHF.

This rearrangement joins TRBV4-1 to TRBJ1-2, with TRBD1 identical over 10 bases. CDR1 and CDR2 (germline): MGHRA, YSYEKL. The CDR3 has 18 residues. The trim removed 0 bases at V and 4 bases at J, leaving 11 bases unmatched. For the CDR3, the DNA is TGCGCCAGCAGCCAAGATAGGGGACAGGGGTTGGAGGGCTATGGCTACACCTTC. As protein: CASSQDRGQGLEGYGYTF.

The rearrangement joins TRBV6-1 to TRBJ2-5, with D perhaps given as TRBD1 or TRBD2 (6 bases each). V lost 0 bases and J lost 7, with 12 bases in between. The CDR3 is 14 residues long. CDR1 is MNHNS, CDR2 SASEGT, per germline. The CDR3 is CASSEAGGAGTQYF. The DNA for the CDR3 is TGTGCCAGCAGTGAAGCAGGGGGAGCGGGGACCCAGTACTTC.

This clone was counted between two and nine times. V gene TRBV7-2 combines with J gene TRBJ1-1, with unresolved D. The CDR3 extends over 14 amino acids. V dropped 4 bases and J dropped 2 bases, with 11 bases sitting between them. Looked up from germline, CDR1 is SGHTA and CDR2 is FQGNSA. CDR3 in DNA: TGTGCCAGCAGCTCGATTTACATTAACACTGAAGCTTTCTTT. This gives the protein CASSSIYINTEAFF.

The chain couples TRBV28 to TRBJ1-1; TRBD1 matches 7 bases. Germline V lookup: CDR1 MDHEN, CDR2 SYDVKM. Unmatched junction bases numbered 23, after V lost 7 bases and J lost 3 bases. This CDR3 has 19 residues. The CDR3 reads CASTYALYRGDRSDTEAFF. DNA of the CDR3: TGTGCCAGCACCTACGCCCTGTACCGTGGGGACAGATCCGACACTGAAGCTTTCTTT.

The chain recombines TRBV5-1 with TRBJ1-4; TRBD1 matches at 11 bases. There are 14 residues in the CDR3. From germline, CDR1 is SGHRS and CDR2 YFSETQ. Trimming took 3 bases from V and 7 from J; bases not matched to a gene: 2. The CDR3 is CASSWGQGGEKLFF. Here the CDR3 DNA reads TGCGCCAGCAGCTGGGGACAGGGGGGTGAAAAACTGTTTTTT.

The chain links TRBV11-1 to TRBJ2-3; D ambiguous. The CDR3 contains 16 residues. Germline V lookup: CDR1 SGHAT, CDR2 FQDESV (reference sequence). Trimming cost V 1 base and J 0 bases, with 11 bases left between them. The CDR3 reads CASSLDSFSSTDTQYF. CDR3 coding DNA: TGTGCCAGCAGCTTAGACAGCTTTTCTAGCACAGATACGCAGTATTTT.

V and J are TRBV5-4 and TRBJ1-1; D is unresolved. V lost 1 base and J 8 bases, leaving 9 bases between the germline ends. Germline V gene sequence: CDR1 SGHNT, CDR2 YYREEE (reference sequence). The CDR3 covers 12 residues. Here the CDR3 reads CASSLLAGEAFF. The CDR3, as DNA: TGTGCCAGCAGCTTGCTTGCGGGCGAAGCTTTCTTT.

This clone turned up a few times. The V and J genes are TRBV6-4 and TRBJ2-3; possible D gene TRBD2, 5 bases. This CDR3 region has 17 residues. Germline V lookup: CDR1 MRHNA, CDR2 SNTAGT. V was clipped by 0 bases and J by 2 bases, with 15 bases between them. The CDR3 DNA sequence: TGTGCCAGCAGTGACTCGAAAGAGGGAGCCCACACAGATACGCAGTATTTT. Translation gives CASSDSKEGAHTDTQYF.

The V call is TRBV6-1, the J call TRBJ1-5; D is perhaps TRBD1 (5 bases). CDR3 size: 15 residues. The V end lost 7 bases, the J end lost 2 bases, and 15 bases lay between the germline ends. Germline V gives CDR1 MNHNS, CDR2 SASEGT. The CDR3 loop is CASTSGASGNQPQHF. Here the CDR3 DNA reads TGTGCCAGCACATCCGGGGCGAGCGGCAATCAGCCCCAGCATTTT.

The V gene is TRBV28, the J gene TRBJ1-1; D remains unclear. Germline V CDR1 and CDR2: MDHEN, SYDVKM. The CDR3 contains 13 residues. With 4 bases removed from V and 0 bases from J, the gap between germline ends came to 6 bases. The CDR3 DNA is TGTGCCAGCAGTTCGCACATGAACACTGAAGCTTTCTTT. This codes for CASSSHMNTEAFF. Using reference TRBV28 and TRBJ1-1 for the parts outside the CDR3, the full variable domain is DVKVTQSSRYLVKRTGEKVFLECVQDMDHENMFWYRQDPGLGLRLIYFSYDVKMKEKGDIPEGYSVSREKKERFSLILESASTNQTSMYLCASSSHMNTEAFFGQGTRLTVV.

The gene calls are TRBV28 and TRBJ1-2, with TRBD1 as a possible D gene (6 bases). The CDR3 runs 17 residues. V lost 4 bases and J lost 0, with 18 bases in between. CDR1 is MDHEN, CDR2 SYDVKM, per germline. CDR3 nucleotides: TGTGCCAGCAGTTCACCGGGACACCTACTATCTAACTATGGCTACACCTTC. It yields the protein CASSSPGHLLSNYGYTF.

V is TRBV6-5 and J is TRBJ1-5, with 7 bases matching TRBD1. The CDR3 has 13 amino acids. The ends lost 2 bases at V and 5 bases at J; junction bases unmatched: 0. Germline V lookup: CDR1 MNHEY, CDR2 SVGAGI. The CDR3 nucleotides read TGTGCCAGCAGTTACACAGGGGATCAGCCCCAGCATTTT. Translation: CASSYTGDQPQHF.